This T cell receptor (beta chain) was obtained from a study of T cell responses to AZD1222 COVID-19 vaccine. CDR1 is LNHDA and CDR2 is SQIVND in the germline V gene (reference sequence). CDR3 length equals 14 residues. Trimming took 4 bases from V and 2 from J; bases not matched to a gene: 2. Repertoires were generated with immunoSEQ multiplex PCR, while TCRdb's copy carries only in-frame clones and drops some. Of approximately 89,000 clones listed, around nine tenths were seen once; the top ten hold about 14%. This clone was seen a few times. The TCR sequence derives from an adult in good health. The genes are TRBV19 and TRBJ2-7; 10 positions agree with TRBD1. Sequencing used peripheral blood, obtained on day 0 of AZD1222 vaccination. The CDR3, as DNA: TGTGCCAGTAGTAGGACAGGGGGAGCCTACGAGCAGTACTTC. Its protein product is CASSRTGGAYEQYF.